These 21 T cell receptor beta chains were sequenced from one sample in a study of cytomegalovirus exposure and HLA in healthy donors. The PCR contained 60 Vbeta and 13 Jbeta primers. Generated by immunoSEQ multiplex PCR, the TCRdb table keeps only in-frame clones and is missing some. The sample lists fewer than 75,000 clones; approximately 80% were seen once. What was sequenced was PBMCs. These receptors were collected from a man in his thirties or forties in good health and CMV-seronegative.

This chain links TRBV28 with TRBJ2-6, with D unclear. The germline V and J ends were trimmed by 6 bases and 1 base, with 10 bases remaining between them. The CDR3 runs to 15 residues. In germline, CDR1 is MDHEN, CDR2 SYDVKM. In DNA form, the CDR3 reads TGTGCCAGCAGGATAGACACGTCTGGGGCCAACGTCCTGACTTTC. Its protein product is CASRIDTSGANVLTF.

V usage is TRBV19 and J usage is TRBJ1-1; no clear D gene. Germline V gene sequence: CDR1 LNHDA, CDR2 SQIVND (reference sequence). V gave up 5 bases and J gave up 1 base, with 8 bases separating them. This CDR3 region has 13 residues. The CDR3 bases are TGTGCCAGTAGTGTGGCGGCGAACACTGAAGCTTTCTTT. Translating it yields CASSVAANTEAFF.

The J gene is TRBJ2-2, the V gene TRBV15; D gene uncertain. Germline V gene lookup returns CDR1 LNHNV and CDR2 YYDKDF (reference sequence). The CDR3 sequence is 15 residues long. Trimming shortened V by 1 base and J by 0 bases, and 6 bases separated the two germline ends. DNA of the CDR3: TGTGCCACCAGCAGAGTCGTAACGAACACCGGGGAGCTGTTTTTT. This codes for CATSRVVTNTGELFF.

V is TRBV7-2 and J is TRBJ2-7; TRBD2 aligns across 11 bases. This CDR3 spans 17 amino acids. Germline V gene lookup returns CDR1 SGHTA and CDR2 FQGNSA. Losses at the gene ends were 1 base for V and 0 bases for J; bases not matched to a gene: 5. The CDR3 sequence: CASSLGGTSGPSYEQYF. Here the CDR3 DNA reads TGTGCCAGCAGCTTAGGAGGGACTAGCGGACCCTCCTACGAGCAGTACTTC.

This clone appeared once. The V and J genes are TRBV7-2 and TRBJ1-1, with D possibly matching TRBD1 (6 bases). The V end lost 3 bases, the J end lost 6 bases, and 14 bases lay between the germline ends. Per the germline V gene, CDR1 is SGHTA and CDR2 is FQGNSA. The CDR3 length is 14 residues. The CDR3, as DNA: TGTGCCAGCAGCTTCCGGGGGGCAGAAGCTGAAGCTTTCTTT. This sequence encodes CASSFRGAEAEAFF.

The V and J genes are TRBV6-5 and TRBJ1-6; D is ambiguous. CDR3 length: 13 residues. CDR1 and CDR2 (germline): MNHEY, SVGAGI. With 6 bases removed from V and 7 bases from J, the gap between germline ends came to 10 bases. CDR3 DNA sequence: TGTGCCAGCAGCCGAACGGGGAATTCACCCCTCCACTTT. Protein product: CASSRTGNSPLHF.

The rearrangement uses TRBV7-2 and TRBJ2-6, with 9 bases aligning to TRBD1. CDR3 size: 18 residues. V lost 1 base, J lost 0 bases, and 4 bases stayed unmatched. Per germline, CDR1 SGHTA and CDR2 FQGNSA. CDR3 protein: CASSLVGTGPSGANVLTF. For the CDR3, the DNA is TGTGCCAGCAGCTTAGTAGGGACAGGGCCCTCTGGGGCCAACGTCCTGACTTTC.

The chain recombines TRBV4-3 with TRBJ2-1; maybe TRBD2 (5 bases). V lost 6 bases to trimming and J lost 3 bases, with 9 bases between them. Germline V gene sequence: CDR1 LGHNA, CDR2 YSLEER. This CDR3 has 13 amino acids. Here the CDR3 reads CASSPSYYNEQFF. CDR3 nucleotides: TGCGCCAGCAGTCCTAGCTACTACAATGAGCAGTTCTTC.

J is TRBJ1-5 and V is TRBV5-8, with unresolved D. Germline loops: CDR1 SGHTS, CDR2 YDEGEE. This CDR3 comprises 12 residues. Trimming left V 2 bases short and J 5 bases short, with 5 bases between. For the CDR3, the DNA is TGTGCCAGCAGCTTCGTAGATCAGCCCCAGCATTTT. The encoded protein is CASSFVDQPQHF.

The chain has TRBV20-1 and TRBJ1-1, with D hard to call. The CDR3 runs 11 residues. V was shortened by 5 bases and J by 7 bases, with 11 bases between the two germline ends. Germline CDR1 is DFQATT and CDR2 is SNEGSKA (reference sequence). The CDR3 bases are TGCAGTGCTTTTCCAGGAATTGAAGCTTTCTTT. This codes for CSAFPGIEAFF.

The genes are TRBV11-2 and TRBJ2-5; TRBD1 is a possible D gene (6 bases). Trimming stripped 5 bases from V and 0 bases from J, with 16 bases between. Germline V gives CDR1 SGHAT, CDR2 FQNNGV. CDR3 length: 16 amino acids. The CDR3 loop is CASSLPHGQYQETQYF. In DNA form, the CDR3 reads TGTGCCAGCAGCCTTCCCCACGGACAGTACCAAGAGACCCAGTACTTC.

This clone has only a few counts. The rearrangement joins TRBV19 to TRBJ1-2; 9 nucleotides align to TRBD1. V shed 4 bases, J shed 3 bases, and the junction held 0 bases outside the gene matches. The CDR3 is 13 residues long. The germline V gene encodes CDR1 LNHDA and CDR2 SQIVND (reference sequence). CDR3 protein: CASSRDRDYGYTF. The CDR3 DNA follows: TGTGCCAGTAGTAGGGACAGGGACTATGGCTACACCTTC.

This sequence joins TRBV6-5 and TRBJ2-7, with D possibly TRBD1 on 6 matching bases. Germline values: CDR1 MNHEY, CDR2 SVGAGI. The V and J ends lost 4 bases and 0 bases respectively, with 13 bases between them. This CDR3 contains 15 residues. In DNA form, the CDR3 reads TGTGCCAGCAGTTCTACGGGACACCTCTCCTACGAGCAGTACTTC. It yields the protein CASSSTGHLSYEQYF.

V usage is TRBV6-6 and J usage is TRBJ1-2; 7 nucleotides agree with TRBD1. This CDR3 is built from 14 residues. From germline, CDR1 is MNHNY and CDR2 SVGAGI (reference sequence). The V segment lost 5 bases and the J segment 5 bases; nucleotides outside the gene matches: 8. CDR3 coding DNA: TGTGCCAGCAGTCAATCGACAGGGCCGTATGGCTACACCTTC. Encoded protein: CASSQSTGPYGYTF.

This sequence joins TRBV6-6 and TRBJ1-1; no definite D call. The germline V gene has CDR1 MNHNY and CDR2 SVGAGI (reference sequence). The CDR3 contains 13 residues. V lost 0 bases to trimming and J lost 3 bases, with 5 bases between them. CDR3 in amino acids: CASSYSLYTEAFF. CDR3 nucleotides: TGTGCCAGCAGTTACTCACTCTACACTGAAGCTTTCTTT.

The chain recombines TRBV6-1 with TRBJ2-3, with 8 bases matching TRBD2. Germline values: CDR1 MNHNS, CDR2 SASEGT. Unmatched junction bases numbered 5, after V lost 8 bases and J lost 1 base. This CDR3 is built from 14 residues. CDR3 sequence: CASRMRGGTDTQYF. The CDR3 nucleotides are TGTGCCAGCCGAATGCGGGGGGGCACAGATACGCAGTATTTT.

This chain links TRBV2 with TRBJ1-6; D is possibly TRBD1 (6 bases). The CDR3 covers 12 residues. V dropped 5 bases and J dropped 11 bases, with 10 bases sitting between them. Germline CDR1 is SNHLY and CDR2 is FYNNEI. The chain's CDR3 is CASSSTGPPLHF. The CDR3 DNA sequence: TGTGCCAGCAGTTCTACAGGGCCACCCCTCCACTTT.

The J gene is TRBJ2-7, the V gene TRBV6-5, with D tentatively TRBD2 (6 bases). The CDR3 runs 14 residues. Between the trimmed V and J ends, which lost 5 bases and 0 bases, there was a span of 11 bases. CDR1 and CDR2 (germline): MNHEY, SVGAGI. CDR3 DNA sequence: TGTGCCAGCAGTCGTCCGGGACTCTCCTACGAGCAGTACTTC. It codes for CASSRPGLSYEQYF.

CDR3 DNA sequence: TGTGCCAGCAGCTCCCGGGACAGGGTGATAGGGGGCCGTGAAAAACTGTTTTTT. Protein: CASSSRDRVIGGREKLFF. The chain couples TRBV7-8 to TRBJ1-4; 9 nucleotides agree with TRBD1. The V gene's germline CDR1 is SGHVS and CDR2 FQNEAQ. The trim removed 4 bases at V and 7 bases at J, leaving 16 bases unmatched. The CDR3 covers 18 residues.

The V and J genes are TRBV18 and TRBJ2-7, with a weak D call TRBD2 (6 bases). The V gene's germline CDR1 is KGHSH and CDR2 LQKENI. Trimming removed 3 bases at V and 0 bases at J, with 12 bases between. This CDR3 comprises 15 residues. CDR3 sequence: CASSPPSASSYEQYF. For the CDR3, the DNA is TGTGCCAGCTCACCCCCTAGCGCGAGCTCCTACGAGCAGTACTTC. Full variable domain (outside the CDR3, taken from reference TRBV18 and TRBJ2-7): NAGVMQNPRHLVRRRGQEARLRCSPMKGHSHVYWYRQLPEEGLKFMVYLQKENIIDESGMPKERFSAEFPKEGPSILRIQQVVRGDSAAYFCASSPPSASSYEQYFGPGTRLTVT.

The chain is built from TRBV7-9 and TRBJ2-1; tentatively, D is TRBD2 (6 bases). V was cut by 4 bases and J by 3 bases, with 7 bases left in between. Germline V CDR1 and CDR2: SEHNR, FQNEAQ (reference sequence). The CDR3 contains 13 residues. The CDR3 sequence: CASSWEVYNEQFF. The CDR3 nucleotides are TGTGCCAGCAGCTGGGAGGTCTACAATGAGCAGTTCTTC.